Listed below are T cell receptor beta chains from one sample, sequenced in a study of blood T cell repertoires in COVID-19. This table comes from immunoSEQ multiplex PCR, and its TCRdb copy is limited to in-frame clones, with some not included. The sample consists of around 430,000 clones, around 89% of them appearing once. The sequencing sample was made of peripheral blood. These receptors were taken from a woman between 50 and 59 years old with COVID-19, enrolled during active disease. Each CDR3 is given without its conserved first and last residue.

j_call v_call cdr3_aa
TRBJ2-6 TRBV27 ASSPRDTSGANVLT
TRBJ2-6 TRBV6-1 ASSEFRTGGGGANVLT
TRBJ1-2 TRBV1 TSSQLGAPYGYT
TRBJ2-7 TRBV2 ASRTDYEQY
TRBJ1-6 TRBV5-1 ASSFGQDNSPLH
TRBJ1-3 TRBV19 ASSPRGGRNTIY
TRBJ2-7 TRBV7-9 ASSPLPTSGGPEYEQY
TRBJ2-7 TRBV6-5 ASSAGGSYEQY
TRBJ2-7 TRBV10-3 AISESVADGTYEQY
TRBJ2-5 TRBV18 ASSLLTGQAGETQY
TRBJ2-3 TRBV9 ASSAGQGLGTDTQY
TRBJ1-1 TRBV29-1 SVGARAMNTEAF
TRBJ2-7 TRBV18 ASSAGQGKSYEQY
TRBJ1-5 TRBV30 AWSAGGGQPQH
TRBJ2-6 TRBV30 AGPGDGTGANVLT
TRBJ2-1 TRBV7-9 ASSLRVSDEQF
TRBJ1-1 TRBV5-1 ASSPMTGNTEAF
TRBJ2-1 TRBV5-6 ASSLGGGDEQF
TRBJ2-3 TRBV19 ASRPRDRGGTDTQY
TRBJ1-2 TRBV6-1 ASSEARTGSEGYT
TRBJ1-1 TRBV28 ASIPGQGFSTEAF
TRBJ1-5 TRBV9 ASSVAGNQPQH
TRBJ2-7 TRBV29-1 SVEGRYSYEQY
TRBJ1-3 TRBV4-2 ASSQEVTLSGNTIY
TRBJ1-6 TRBV7-2 ASRRGEGLLNSPLH
TRBJ2-7 TRBV5-1 ASSLQGGAPEQY
TRBJ2-7 TRBV4-2 ASSHLWTGGSYEQY
TRBJ1-2 TRBV3-1/TRBV3-2 ASSQVEVKNYGYT
TRBJ2-3 TRBV28 ASRERGGWDTQY
TRBJ2-1 TRBV2 ATSSNPPGNEQF
TRBJ1-2 TRBV19 ASRQGDYGYT
TRBJ2-7 TRBV18 ASSPSIEAEQY
TRBJ2-3 TRBV9 ASSPAGSRTDTQY
TRBJ2-7 TRBV3-1/TRBV3-2 ASSQGVGTSGYEQY
TRBJ1-1 TRBV5-4 ASSADAGSAEAF
TRBJ2-1 TRBV18 ASSPREHRDEQF
TRBJ2-1 TRBV5-1 ASSLHGDNEQF
TRBJ2-7 TRBV5-1 ASSLALQGWNEQY
TRBJ2-6 TRBV10-3 AISAIQGPSSGANVLT
TRBJ2-3 TRBV29-1 SVELLAAADTQY
TRBJ1-2 TRBV5-8 ASSPAEANYGYT
TRBJ2-1 TRBV11-2 ASSLDFGGGRGEQF
TRBJ2-7 TRBV4-1 ASSLSGQSYEQY
TRBJ1-2 TRBV4-1 ASSPGGRNYGYT
TRBJ1-3 TRBV7-9 ASRGGRGGNTIY
TRBJ1-2 TRBV9 ASSTGLYGYT
TRBJ1-2 TRBV7-3 ASSLNGDYGYT
TRBJ1-1 TRBV7-2 ASSRRSYTEAF
TRBJ2-1 TRBV2 ALRRGQVYNEQF
TRBJ2-3 TRBV4-1 ASSHDSESSGGFSTDTQY
TRBJ2-3 TRBV5-1 ASSLAGGRTDTQY
TRBJ2-4 TRBV3-1/TRBV3-2 ASSQGVGDQY
TRBJ1-2 TRBV3-1/TRBV3-2 ASSQVSWGTAGGYT
TRBJ2-3 TRBV18 ASSPPTGQADTQY